Listed below are T cell receptor beta chains from one sample, sequenced in a study of blood T cells in healthy people across ages. TCRdb reanalysed the 5' RACE reads using MiXCR and keeps one entry per CDR3 protein. The sample gives hundreds of thousands of distinct CDR3 sequences, 40% to 60% of which show up once; 10% to 15% is in the top ten. The sequencing sample was made of blood. These receptors were collected from a man younger than 45 in good health. CDR3s include the opening cysteine and the closing phenylalanine or tryptophan. Fields, in order: V gene, clone size, D gene, J gene, CDR3 protein, CDR3 DNA. D genes are given only for firm matches. The listing skips clone size in some rows; elsewhere it reads once, few, many or a size class.

TRBV6-2/TRBV6-3	few	NA	TRBJ2-3	CASSYSEISTDTQYF	TGTGCCAGCAGTTACTCAGAAATTAGCACAGATACGCAGTATTTT
TRBV21-1	NA	NA	TRBJ2-7	CASTKIPGGRSEQYF	TGTGCCAGCACCAAAATCCCGGGGGGGAGGAGCGAGCAGTACTTC
TRBV10-3	few	NA	TRBJ1-5	CAISDGGLNQPQHF	TGTGCCATCAGTGATGGGGGCCTTAATCAGCCCCAGCATTTT
TRBV4-1	once	NA	TRBJ2-5	CASSQENEPGGSETQYF	TGCGCCAGCAGCCAAGAAAATGAGCCAGGGGGGTCAGAGACCCAGTACTTC
TRBV10-3	NA	NA	TRBJ2-3	CALLIPGQIKQYF	TGTGCCCTCTTAATTCCGGGACAAATAAAGCAGTATTTT
TRBV20-1	NA	TRBD2	TRBJ2-1	CSAVGLAGLYNEQFF	TGCAGTGCTGTGGGACTAGCGGGACTTTACAATGAGCAGTTCTTC
TRBV2	NA	TRBD2	TRBJ2-1	CASIRGSVSGGLYNEQFF	TGTGCCAGCATCAGGGGTTCCGTTAGCGGGGGCCTGTACAATGAGCAGTTCTTC
TRBV10-3	few	NA	TRBJ2-3	CATGGSTDTQYF	TGTGCCACCGGGGGTAGCACAGATACGCAGTATTTT
TRBV5-1	many	TRBD1	TRBJ2-7	CASSFGTGPYEQYF	TGTGCCAGCAGCTTCGGGACAGGGCCCTACGAGCAGTACTTC
TRBV12-3/TRBV12-4	few	NA	TRBJ1-2	CASSLKEANYGYTF	TGTGCCAGCAGTTTGAAGGAAGCTAACTATGGCTACACCTTC
TRBV5-1	NA	NA	TRBJ2-7	CASSPARQETYEQYF	TGCGCCAGCAGCCCGGCGCGGCAGGAGACCTACGAGCAGTACTTC
TRBV18	NA	TRBD1	TRBJ1-1	CASSRQGGAMNTEAFF	TGTGCCAGCTCACGACAGGGTGGGGCGATGAACACTGAAGCTTTCTTT
TRBV10-3	few	NA	TRBJ1-4	CAISEETVYEKLFF	TGTGCCATCAGTGAGGAGACAGTTTATGAAAAACTGTTTTTT
TRBV4-3	few	NA	TRBJ2-1	CASSQEQGGGNEQFF	TGCGCCAGCAGCCAAGAACAGGGAGGAGGCAATGAGCAGTTCTTC
TRBV20-1	NA	TRBD1	TRBJ1-1	CSAWAPGGKAEAFF	TGCAGTGCTTGGGCTCCAGGGGGTAAGGCTGAAGCTTTCTTT
TRBV10-3	NA	NA	TRBJ2-3	CAIPQGGNTDTQYF	TGTGCCATCCCCCAGGGGGGGAACACAGATACGCAGTATTTT
TRBV7-6	NA	NA	TRBJ2-1	CASSGTSSGAYNEQFF	TGTGCCAGCAGCGGAACGAGTTCCGGCGCCTACAATGAGCAGTTCTTC
TRBV5-6	NA	TRBD1	TRBJ2-5	CASSFWTGPETQYF	TGTGCCAGCAGCTTTTGGACAGGGCCAGAGACCCAGTACTTC
TRBV5-1	NA	TRBD1	TRBJ2-3	CASSLWDSKDTQYF	TGCGCCAGCAGCTTGTGGGACAGCAAAGATACGCAGTATTTT
TRBV27	NA	NA	TRBJ2-7	CASRPLIGYEQYF	TGTGCCAGCAGACCTCTCATAGGGTACGAGCAGTACTTC
TRBV7-2	few	NA	TRBJ1-6	CASSEGPTNNSPLHF	TGTGCCAGCAGCGAGGGACCCACCAATAATTCACCCCTCCACTTT
TRBV3-1	NA	NA	TRBJ2-5	CASLRAGGSGETQYF	TGTGCCAGCCTCCGGGCCGGGGGAAGCGGGGAGACCCAGTACTTC
TRBV11-3	NA	NA	TRBJ2-3	CASSLRARTDTQYF	TGTGCCAGCAGCCTGCGGGCTCGCACAGATACGCAGTATTTT
TRBV20-1	NA	TRBD1	TRBJ2-3	CSAWDRGSADTQYF	TGCAGTGCTTGGGACAGGGGGAGCGCAGATACGCAGTATTTT
TRBV14	NA	NA	TRBJ2-3	CASSHLGTLNTDTQYF	TGTGCCAGCAGCCACCTCGGGACATTAAACACAGATACGCAGTATTTT
TRBV6-5	NA	TRBD1	TRBJ2-2	CASSPGQGAFTGELFF	TGTGCCAGCAGTCCAGGACAGGGGGCTTTTACCGGGGAGCTGTTTTTT
TRBV27	NA	NA	TRBJ2-1	CASSSGAKQFF	TGTGCCAGCAGTTCAGGGGCAAAGCAGTTCTTC
TRBV4-1	few	NA	TRBJ2-7	CASSQGRDPYEQYF	TGCGCCAGCAGCCAAGGCAGGGATCCCTACGAGCAGTACTTC
TRBV29-1	NA	NA	TRBJ2-7	CSAEAYNEQYF	TGCAGCGCGGAGGCCTACAATGAGCAGTACTTC
TRBV3-1	NA	NA	TRBJ2-7	CASSQEAIITHPYEQYF	TGTGCCAGCAGCCAGGAAGCGATTATAACCCATCCCTACGAGCAGTACTTC
TRBV29-1	NA	TRBD1	TRBJ2-1	CSVARGQGGGEQFF	TGCAGCGTCGCCCGGGGACAGGGGGGCGGTGAGCAGTTCTTC
TRBV15	few	NA	TRBJ2-2	CATSRGGGELFF	TGTGCCACCAGCAGAGGAGGCGGGGAGCTGTTTTTT
TRBV7-2	few	NA	TRBJ1-1	CASSPLAGNTEAFF	TGTGCCAGCAGCCCACTGGCAGGGAACACTGAAGCTTTCTTT
TRBV20-1	NA	NA	TRBJ2-4	CSAQRPRGENIQYF	TGCAGTGCCCAACGCCCCAGGGGAGAAAACATTCAGTACTTC
TRBV3-1	NA	TRBD1	TRBJ1-5	CAGSLRDSLYSNQPQHF	TGTGCCGGCAGCCTGCGGGACAGCCTTTATAGCAATCAGCCCCAGCATTTT
TRBV29-1	NA	TRBD1	TRBJ2-2	CSVVGTQGASGELFF	TGCAGCGTTGTGGGGACACAGGGGGCGTCCGGGGAGCTGTTTTTT
TRBV6-5	few	NA	TRBJ2-7	CASSQRDGRGYEQYF	TGTGCCAGCAGTCAAAGGGACGGCCGGGGGTACGAGCAGTACTTC
TRBV28	NA	NA	TRBJ1-1	CASSPRSVNTEAFF	TGTGCCAGCAGTCCCCGGTCGGTAAACACTGAAGCTTTCTTT
TRBV10-3	NA	NA	TRBJ2-7	CAISGAQGDYEQYF	TGTGCCATCAGTGGGGCGCAAGGGGACTACGAGCAGTACTTC
TRBV7-2	NA	TRBD2	TRBJ2-7	CASSLGGAGGTYEQYF	TGTGCCAGCAGCTTAGGAGGCGCGGGGGGTACCTACGAGCAGTACTTC
TRBV4-1	NA	TRBD2	TRBJ2-3	CASSQDIRGGTDTQYF	TGCGCCAGCAGCCAAGATATCCGGGGGGGCACAGATACGCAGTATTTT
TRBV4-1	few	NA	TRBJ2-7	CASSLDAESSYEQYF	TGCGCCAGCAGCCTGGACGCAGAAAGCTCCTACGAGCAGTACTTC
TRBV6-6	NA	TRBD2	TRBJ2-7	CASSETSELEQYF	TGTGCCAGCAGCGAGACTAGCGAACTCGAGCAGTACTTC
TRBV20-1	NA	TRBD2	TRBJ2-1	CSAGPLAGTNEQFF	TGCAGTGCCGGCCCACTAGCGGGTACCAATGAGCAGTTCTTC
TRBV7-8	NA	NA	TRBJ2-7	CASSLDHGGWQYF	TGTGCCAGCAGCTTAGACCACGGGGGATGGCAGTACTTC
TRBV6-6	NA	NA	TRBJ2-7	CASSFLDPQAYEQYF	TGTGCCAGCAGTTTCCTCGACCCTCAGGCCTACGAGCAGTACTTC
TRBV11-2	NA	TRBD1	TRBJ1-2	CASSSPRQGWTYGYTF	TGTGCCAGCAGCTCACCCCGACAGGGGTGGACCTATGGCTACACCTTC
TRBV5-1	NA	TRBD1	TRBJ1-2	CASSEGGATYYGYTF	TGCGCCAGCAGCGAAGGGGGCGCGACTTACTATGGCTACACCTTC
TRBV7-9	NA	TRBD2	TRBJ2-1	CASSVPGLAGGPYNEQFF	TGTGCCAGCAGCGTCCCGGGACTAGCGGGGGGGCCTTACAATGAGCAGTTCTTC
TRBV20-1	once	NA	TRBJ2-4	CSGSDSVGKNIQYF	TGCAGTGGGTCCGATAGCGTTGGCAAAAACATTCAGTACTTC
TRBV7-2	NA	NA	TRBJ1-2	CASSLGGVRGYTF	TGTGCCAGCAGCTTGGGAGGGGTTCGTGGCTACACCTTC
TRBV27	few	NA	TRBJ1-2	CASKASGAYGYTF	TGTGCCAGCAAGGCTTCAGGGGCATATGGCTACACCTTC